This TCR beta chain was sequenced during a study of HIV-infected children after antiretroviral therapy interruption. Across the study: Interruption group median age around 10 years; continuous group more than 7 years. Most participating children were previously exposed to EBV and CMV.

CDR1 is DFQATT, CDR2 SNEGSKA, per germline (reference sequence). The ends were cut back, 5 bases at V and 10 bases at J, with 12 bases in the middle. This CDR3 region has 11 residues. In its sample, this clonotype was seen many times. Stated treatment: PENTA 11 planned treatment interruption arm or continuous ART arm. Only samples with at least 5 million viable PBMCs qualified. The TCR library was built from RNA with a 3' RACE protocol and unique molecular identifiers. In TCRdb, the 3' RACE reads were re-called with MiXCR into one record per CDR3 protein. The data hold about 89,000 distinct CDR3 sequences, with approximately 6.9% observed a single time.

This clonotype was sampled from a pool of human donors with HIV. V is TRBV20-1 and J is TRBJ2-1; D ambiguous. This specimen was CD45RA+ CD4+ T cells from PBMCs, pooled from several time points, taken from a donor given antiretroviral therapy, either interrupted or continuous. Subset described: naive CD4+ CD45RA+ CD45RO- T cells. The CDR3 spells CSALGAGEQFF. For the CDR3, the DNA is TGCAGTGCTCTAGGAGCTGGGGAGCAGTTCTTC.